The sequence of this T cell receptor beta chain was determined in a study of T cells in Graves' hyperthyroidism and ophthalmopathy. This clonotype came up a few times. No antigen is known for it. Mismatch with germline at one junction end may stem from a read error. Germline CDR1 and CDR2: SNHLY and FYNNEI. The CDR3 length is 9 residues. RNA transcripts gave rise to amplified TCR beta CDR3 regions. RT-PCR in the first round (using the HTBI primer set) targeted the TCR CDR3. Each CDR3 protein is one row after TCRdb ran MiXCR on the multiplex PCR reads. The sample consists of 500,000 to 600,000 distinct CDR3 sequences, 40% to 50% of them appearing once. Not enrolled were patients with uncontrolled infection, other autoimmune disease, pregnancy or lactation. The study's findings and limits: Most clonotypes expanded in the thyroid (above 0.001) were also present in blood.

The specimen sequenced was peripheral blood or thyroid tissue (not recorded which). This receptor was taken from an adult woman with Graves' disease, either hyperthyroidism or ophthalmopathy (not recorded which). This sequence joins TRBV2 and TRBJ1-2; D is unresolved. CDR3: CASGESLEF. In DNA form, the CDR3 reads TGTGCCAGCGGTGAAAGCCTAGAATTC.